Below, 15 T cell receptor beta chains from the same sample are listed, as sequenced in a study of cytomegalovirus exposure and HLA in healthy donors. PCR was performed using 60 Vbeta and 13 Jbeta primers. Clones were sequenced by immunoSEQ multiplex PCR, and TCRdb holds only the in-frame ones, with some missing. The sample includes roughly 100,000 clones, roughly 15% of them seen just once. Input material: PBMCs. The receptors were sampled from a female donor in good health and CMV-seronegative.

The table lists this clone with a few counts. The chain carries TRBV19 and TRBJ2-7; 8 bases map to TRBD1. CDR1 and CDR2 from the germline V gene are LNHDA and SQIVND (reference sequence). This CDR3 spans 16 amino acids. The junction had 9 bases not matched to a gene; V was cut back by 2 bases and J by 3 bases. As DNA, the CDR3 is TGTGCCAGTAGTATATACGCAGGGGGCCCCCTCTACGAGCAGTACTTC. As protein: CASSIYAGGPLYEQYF.

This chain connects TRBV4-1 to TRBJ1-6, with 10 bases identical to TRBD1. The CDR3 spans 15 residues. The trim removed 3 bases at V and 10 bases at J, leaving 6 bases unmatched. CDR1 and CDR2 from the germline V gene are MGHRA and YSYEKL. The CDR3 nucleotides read TGCGCCAGCAGCCAGCCGGGACAGGGGTTCTCACCCCTCCACTTT. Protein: CASSQPGQGFSPLHF.

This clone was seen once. CDR3 residues: CASSFPTDRNYGYTF. The CDR3 nucleotides are TGTGCCAGCAGTTTCCCGACGGACAGAAACTATGGCTACACCTTC. This chain connects TRBV28 to TRBJ1-2; D perhaps matches TRBD1 (6 bases). CDR1 and CDR2 (germline): MDHEN, SYDVKM. Trimming left V 3 bases short and J 2 bases short, with 13 bases between. The CDR3 spans 15 residues.

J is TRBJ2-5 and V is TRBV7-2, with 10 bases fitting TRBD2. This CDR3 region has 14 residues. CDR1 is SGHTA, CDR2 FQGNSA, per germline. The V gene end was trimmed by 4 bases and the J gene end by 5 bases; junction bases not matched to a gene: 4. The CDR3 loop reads CASSSGLAPETQYF. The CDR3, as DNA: TGTGCCAGCAGCTCGGGACTAGCGCCGGAGACCCAGTACTTC.

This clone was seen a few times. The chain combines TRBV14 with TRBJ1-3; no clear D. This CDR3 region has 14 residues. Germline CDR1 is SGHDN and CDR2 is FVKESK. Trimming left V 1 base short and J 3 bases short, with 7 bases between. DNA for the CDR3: TGTGCCAGCAGCCAAGGTTTCCGTGGAAACACCATATATTTT. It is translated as CASSQGFRGNTIYF. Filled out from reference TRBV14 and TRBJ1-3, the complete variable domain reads EAGVTQFPSHSVIEKGQTVTLRCDPISGHDNLYWYRRVMGKEIKFLLHFVKESKQDESGMPNNRFLAERTGGTYSTLKVQPAELEDSGVYFCASSQGFRGNTIYFGEGSWLTVV.

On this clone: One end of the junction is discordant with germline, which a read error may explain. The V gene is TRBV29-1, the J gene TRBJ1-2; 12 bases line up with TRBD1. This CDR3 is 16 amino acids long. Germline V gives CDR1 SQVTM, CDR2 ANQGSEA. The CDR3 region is CSVGDRGRLRNYDYTF. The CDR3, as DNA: TGCAGCGTTGGGGACAGGGGGCGCCTTAGGAATTATGACTACACCTTC.

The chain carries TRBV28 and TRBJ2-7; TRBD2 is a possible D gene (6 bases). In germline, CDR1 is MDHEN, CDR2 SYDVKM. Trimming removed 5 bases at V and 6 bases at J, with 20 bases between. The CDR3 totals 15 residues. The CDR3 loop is CASSPPRWGDSEQYF. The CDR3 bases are TGTGCCAGCAGTCCCCCCAGATGGGGGGACTCCGAGCAGTACTTC. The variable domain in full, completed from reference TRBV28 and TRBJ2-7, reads DVKVTQSSRYLVKRTGEKVFLECVQDMDHENMFWYRQDPGLGLRLIYFSYDVKMKEKGDIPEGYSVSREKKERFSLILESASTNQTSMYLCASSPPRWGDSEQYFGPGTRLTVT.

The CDR3 DNA is TGTGCCAGCACTCAAAACGATGTCCCCCTCGGTACGCAGTATTTT. Its translation: CASTQNDVPLGTQYF. This rearrangement joins TRBV27 to TRBJ2-3; D ambiguous. CDR3 length equals 15 residues. The germline V and J ends were trimmed by 7 bases and 8 bases, with 22 bases remaining between them. Germline V gene data show CDR1 as MNHEY and CDR2 as SMNVEV (reference sequence).

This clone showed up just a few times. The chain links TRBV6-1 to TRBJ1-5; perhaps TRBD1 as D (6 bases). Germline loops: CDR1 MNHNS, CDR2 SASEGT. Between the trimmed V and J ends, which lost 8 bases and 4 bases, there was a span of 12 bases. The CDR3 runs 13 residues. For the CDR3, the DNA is TGTGCCAGCGCACACAGGGAAAATCAGCCCCAGCATTTT. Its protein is CASAHRENQPQHF.

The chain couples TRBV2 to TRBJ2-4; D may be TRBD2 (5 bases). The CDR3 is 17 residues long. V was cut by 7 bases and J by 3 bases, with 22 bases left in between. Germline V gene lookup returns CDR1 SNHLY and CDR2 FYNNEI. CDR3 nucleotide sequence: TGTGCCAGCAAACAAATGACCCTCCCGGGGAGCAAAAACATTCAGTACTTC. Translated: CASKQMTLPGSKNIQYF.

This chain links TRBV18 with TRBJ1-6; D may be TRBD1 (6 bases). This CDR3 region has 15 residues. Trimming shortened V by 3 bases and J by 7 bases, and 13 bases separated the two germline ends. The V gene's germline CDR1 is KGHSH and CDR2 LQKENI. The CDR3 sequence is CASSPQTGLNSPLHF. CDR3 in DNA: TGTGCCAGCTCACCGCAAACAGGGTTGAATTCACCCCTCCACTTT. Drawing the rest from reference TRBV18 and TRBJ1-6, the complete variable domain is NAGVMQNPRHLVRRRGQEARLRCSPMKGHSHVYWYRQLPEEGLKFMVYLQKENIIDESGMPKERFSAEFPKEGPSILRIQQVVRGDSAAYFCASSPQTGLNSPLHFGNGTRLTVT.

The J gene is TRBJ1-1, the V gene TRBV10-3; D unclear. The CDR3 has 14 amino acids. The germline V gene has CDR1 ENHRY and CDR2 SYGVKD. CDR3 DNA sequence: TGTGCTCATTCGGCGGCGGTAGATAGCCCTGAAGCTTTCTTT. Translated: CAHSAAVDSPEAFF.

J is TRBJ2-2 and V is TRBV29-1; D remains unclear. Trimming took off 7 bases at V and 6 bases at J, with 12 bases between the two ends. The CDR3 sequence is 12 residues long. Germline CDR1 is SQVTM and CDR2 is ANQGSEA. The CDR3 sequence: CSAQRLAGELFF. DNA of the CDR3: TGCAGCGCCCAGAGGTTGGCCGGGGAGCTGTTTTTT.

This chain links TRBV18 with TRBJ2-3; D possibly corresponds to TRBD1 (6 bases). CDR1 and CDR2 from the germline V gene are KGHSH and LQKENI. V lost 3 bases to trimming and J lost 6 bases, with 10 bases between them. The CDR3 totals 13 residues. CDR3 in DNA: TGTGCCAGCTCACCCAGGGGCGGGGATACGCAGTATTTT. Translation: CASSPRGGDTQYF.

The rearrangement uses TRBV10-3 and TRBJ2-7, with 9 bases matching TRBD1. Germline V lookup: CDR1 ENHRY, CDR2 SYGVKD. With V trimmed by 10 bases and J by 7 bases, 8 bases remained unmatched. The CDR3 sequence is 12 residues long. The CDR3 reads CATGQGGGEQYF. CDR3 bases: TGTGCCACGGGACAGGGCGGTGGGGAGCAGTACTTC.